This T cell receptor beta chain is from a study of T cell repertoires in cytomegalovirus infection. The length of the CDR3 is 13 residues. The V gene's germline CDR1 is KGHSH and CDR2 LQKENI. Trimming at V came to 3 bases and at J to 6 bases, leaving 3 bases not matched to a gene. As to this clonotype: Its target is unknown.

TCRdb re-derived calls from the reads in MiXCR, one entry per CDR3 protein. The sample holds tens of thousands of distinct CDR3 sequences, 33% seen once. Specimen: PBMCs, sequenced either directly or after in vitro stimulation (not recorded which). This TCR came from a human donor in good health (CMV status not recorded). Some clones in this sample may be carry-over from other donors' samples. This chain connects TRBV18 to TRBJ1-2; 8 bases match TRBD1. CDR3 bases: TGTGCCAGCTCACCTACCAGGGGGCATGGCTACACCTTC. Encoded protein: CASSPTRGHGYTF.